A selection of T cell receptor beta chains follows, all from one sample in a study of cytomegalovirus exposure and HLA in healthy donors. The protocol was immunoSEQ multiplex PCR, while the TCRdb copy is restricted to in-frame clones and leaves out a portion. This table holds about 88,000 clones. Specimen: PBMCs. These receptors were taken from a girl aged 10-17 years in good health and CMV-seropositive. Each CDR3 is given with its conserved first and last residue. The D gene is left open where the match is weak.

V	J	D	CDR3	DNA
TRBV5-1	TRBJ1-4	.	CASREGGAGNEKLFF	TGCGCCAGTCGCGAAGGGGGGGCTGGTAATGAAAAACTGTTTTTT
TRBV13	TRBJ1-1	.	CASSPQNTEAFF	TGTGCCAGCAGCCCCCAGAACACTGAAGCTTTCTTT
TRBV27	TRBJ2-7	.	CASSTPFDYEQYF	TGTGCCAGCAGTACCCCGTTCGACTATGAGCAGTACTTC
TRBV21-1	TRBJ2-2	.	CASSLGQLNTGELFF	TGTGCCAGCAGCCTGGGACAGCTGAACACCGGGGAGCTGTTTTTT
TRBV7-3	TRBJ1-1	.	CASSLTRSTEAFF	TGTGCCAGCAGCTTAACTAGGAGCACTGAAGCTTTCTTT
TRBV4-2	TRBJ1-2	.	CASSPLSGEGYTF	TGTGCCAGCAGCCCCTTATCAGGGGAGGGCTACACCTTC
TRBV25-1	TRBJ1-1	.	CASSDVAGAATEAFF	TGTGCCAGCAGTGACGTGGCAGGGGCGGCAACTGAAGCTTTCTTT
TRBV7-9	TRBJ2-2	TRBD2	CASTLPGGNTGELFF	TGTGCCAGCACTCTCCCGGGGGGGAACACCGGGGAGCTGTTTTTT
TRBV28	TRBJ1-2	.	CASSLKGVGYGYTF	TGTGCCAGCAGTTTAAAGGGGGTGGGCTATGGCTACACCTTC
TRBV18	TRBJ2-5	.	CASSRSGQGMETQYF	TGTGCCAGCTCACGCTCTGGTCAGGGAATGGAGACCCAGTACTTC
TRBV5-1	TRBJ2-1	.	CASTSEAYNEQFF	TGCGCCAGCACCTCCGAGGCGTACAATGAGCAGTTCTTC
TRBV18	TRBJ2-7	TRBD1	CASSGAGGYEQYF	TGTGCCAGCTCAGGCGCAGGGGGCTACGAGCAGTACTTC
TRBV18	TRBJ2-7	TRBD1	CASSPPGQGGGQYF	TGTGCCAGCTCACCTCCCGGACAGGGAGGAGGGCAGTACTTC
TRBV5-6	TRBJ2-7	.	CASSTPTGAYEQYF	TGTGCCAGCAGCACCCCGACAGGAGCCTACGAGCAGTACTTC
TRBV5-4	TRBJ2-1	TRBD1	CASSWGQYNEQFF	TGTGCCAGCAGCTGGGGACAGTACAATGAGCAGTTCTTC
TRBV6-5	TRBJ2-3	TRBD2	CASSYIAGGTDTQYF	TGTGCCAGCAGTTACATAGCGGGGGGCACAGATACGCAGTATTTT
TRBV6-6	TRBJ1-5	TRBD1	CASSYGQGGGQPQHF	TGTGCCAGCAGTTATGGCCAAGGGGGCGGGCAGCCCCAGCATTTT
TRBV4-2	TRBJ2-5	TRBD2	CASSQLTSGQETQYF	TGTGCCAGCAGCCAACTGACTAGCGGGCAAGAGACCCAGTACTTC
TRBV9	TRBJ2-5	.	CASRNSQETQYF	TGTGCCAGCAGAAACAGCCAAGAGACCCAGTACTTC
TRBV7-9	TRBJ1-4	.	CASSLTGREKLFF	TGTGCCAGCAGCTTAACCGGCAGGGAAAAACTGTTTTTT
TRBV6-5	TRBJ2-7	.	CASLRGSEQYF	TGTGCCAGCCTCCGGGGGTCGGAGCAGTACTTC
TRBV5-1	TRBJ2-3	TRBD1	CASSTTGGSTDTQYF	TGCGCCAGCAGTACAACAGGGGGGAGCACAGATACGCAGTATTTT
TRBV5-5	TRBJ2-3	.	CASTSRGYAGDTQYF	TGTGCCAGCACCTCCAGGGGTTACGCCGGGGATACGCAGTATTTT
TRBV19	TRBJ1-2	TRBD1	CASTRGQGTGYTF	TGTGCCAGTACCCGGGGACAGGGGACAGGCTACACCTTC
TRBV9	TRBJ2-3	.	CASSIRDGGTDTQYF	TGTGCCAGCAGCATTAGGGACGGAGGGACAGATACGCAGTATTTT
TRBV6-5	TRBJ1-1	.	CASSPRTDTNTEAFF	TGTGCCAGCAGTCCCCGGACAGATACGAACACTGAAGCTTTCTTT
TRBV7-6	TRBJ1-2	.	CASSLEAGSNYGYTF	TGTGCCAGCAGCTTAGAGGCAGGCTCTAACTATGGCTACACCTTC
TRBV11-3	TRBJ1-1	.	CASSGEGNTEAFF	TGTGCCAGCAGCGGTGAGGGGAACACTGAAGCTTTCTTT
TRBV25-1	TRBJ2-2	TRBD2	CAVAGAGAGELFF	TGTGCCGTAGCGGGGGCCGGGGCCGGGGAGCTGTTTTTT
TRBV29-1	TRBJ1-3	.	CSVESENTIYF	TGCAGCGTTGAATCGGAGAACACCATATATTTT
TRBV4-1	TRBJ1-6	.	CASSQEPGRDNSPLHF	TGCGCCAGCAGCCAAGAACCTGGTAGAGATAATTCACCCCTACACTTT